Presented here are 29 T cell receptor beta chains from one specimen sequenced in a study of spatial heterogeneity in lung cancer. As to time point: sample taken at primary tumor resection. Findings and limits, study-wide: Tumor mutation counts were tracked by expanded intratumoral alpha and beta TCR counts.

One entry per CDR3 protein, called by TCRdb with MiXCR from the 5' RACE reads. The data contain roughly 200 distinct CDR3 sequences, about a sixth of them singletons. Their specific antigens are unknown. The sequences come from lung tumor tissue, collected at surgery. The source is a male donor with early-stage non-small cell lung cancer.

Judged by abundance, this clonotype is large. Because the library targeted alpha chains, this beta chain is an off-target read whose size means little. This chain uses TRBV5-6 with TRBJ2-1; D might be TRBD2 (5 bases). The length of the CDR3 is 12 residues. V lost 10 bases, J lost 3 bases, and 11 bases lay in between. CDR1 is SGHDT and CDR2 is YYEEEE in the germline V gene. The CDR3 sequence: CASGLDYNEQFF. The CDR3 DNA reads TGTGCCTCGGGGTTAGACTACAATGAGCAGTTCTTC.

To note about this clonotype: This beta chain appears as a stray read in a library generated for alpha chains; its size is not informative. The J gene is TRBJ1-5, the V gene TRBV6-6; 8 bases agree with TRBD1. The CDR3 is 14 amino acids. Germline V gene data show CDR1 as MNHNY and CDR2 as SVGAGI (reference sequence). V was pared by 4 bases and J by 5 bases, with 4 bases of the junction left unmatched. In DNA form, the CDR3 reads TGTGCCAGCAGTTGGACAGGGTCGGATCAGCCCCAGCATTTT. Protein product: CASSWTGSDQPQHF.

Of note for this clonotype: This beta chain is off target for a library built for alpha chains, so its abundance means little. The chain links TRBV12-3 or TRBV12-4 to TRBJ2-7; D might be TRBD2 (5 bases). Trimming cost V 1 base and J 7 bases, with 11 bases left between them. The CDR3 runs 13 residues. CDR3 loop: CASSLVGIQEQYF. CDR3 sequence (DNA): TGTGCCAGCAGTTTAGTCGGGATCCAGGAGCAGTACTTC.

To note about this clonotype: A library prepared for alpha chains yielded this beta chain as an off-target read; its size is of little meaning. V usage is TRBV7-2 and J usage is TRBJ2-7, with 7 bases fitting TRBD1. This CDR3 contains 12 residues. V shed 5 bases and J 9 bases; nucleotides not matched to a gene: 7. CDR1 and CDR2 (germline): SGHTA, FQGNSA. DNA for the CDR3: TGTGCCAGCAGCCCAGAGGGGGCTGGGCAGTACTTC. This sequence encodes CASSPEGAGQYF.

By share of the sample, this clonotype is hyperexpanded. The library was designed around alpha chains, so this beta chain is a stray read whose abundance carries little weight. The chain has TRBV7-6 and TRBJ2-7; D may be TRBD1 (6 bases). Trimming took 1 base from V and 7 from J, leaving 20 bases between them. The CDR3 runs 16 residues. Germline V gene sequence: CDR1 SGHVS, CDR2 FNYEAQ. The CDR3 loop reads CASSLGGPVTVNEQYF. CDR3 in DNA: TGTGCCAGCAGCTTAGGGGGGCCCGTGACAGTAAATGAGCAGTACTTC.

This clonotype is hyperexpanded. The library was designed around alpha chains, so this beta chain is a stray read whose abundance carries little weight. In DNA form, the CDR3 reads TGTGCCAGCAGCGCATTGGAGACACCAAGGCCGAATGAGCAGTTCTTC. It translates to CASSALETPRPNEQFF. This chain connects TRBV7-9 to TRBJ2-1; D unclear. This CDR3 is 16 amino acids long. V lost 5 bases, J lost 7 bases, and 21 bases lay in between. Per the germline V gene, CDR1 is SEHNR and CDR2 is FQNEAQ (reference sequence).

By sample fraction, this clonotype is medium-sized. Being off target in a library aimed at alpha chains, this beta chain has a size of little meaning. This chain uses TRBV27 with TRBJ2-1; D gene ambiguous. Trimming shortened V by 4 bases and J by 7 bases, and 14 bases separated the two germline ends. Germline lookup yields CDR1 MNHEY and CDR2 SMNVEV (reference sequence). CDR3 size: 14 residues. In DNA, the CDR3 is TGTGCCAGCAGTTCGGCCTTGACTCAAAATGAGCAGTTCTTC. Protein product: CASSSALTQNEQFF.

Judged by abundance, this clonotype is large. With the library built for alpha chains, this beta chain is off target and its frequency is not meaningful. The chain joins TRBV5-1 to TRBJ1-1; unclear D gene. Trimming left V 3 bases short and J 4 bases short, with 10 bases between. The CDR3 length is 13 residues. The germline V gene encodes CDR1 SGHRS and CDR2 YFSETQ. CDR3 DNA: TGCGCCAGCAGCTCCCTGGTAGGCACTGAAGCTTTCTTT. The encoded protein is CASSSLVGTEAFF.

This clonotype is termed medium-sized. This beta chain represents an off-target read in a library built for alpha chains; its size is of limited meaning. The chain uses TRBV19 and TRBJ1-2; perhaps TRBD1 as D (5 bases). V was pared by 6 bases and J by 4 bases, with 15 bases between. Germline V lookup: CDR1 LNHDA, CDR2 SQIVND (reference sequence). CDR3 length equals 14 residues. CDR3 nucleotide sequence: TGTGCCAGTAGCACCGGGACGGCCATCTATGGCTACACCTTC. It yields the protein CASSTGTAIYGYTF.

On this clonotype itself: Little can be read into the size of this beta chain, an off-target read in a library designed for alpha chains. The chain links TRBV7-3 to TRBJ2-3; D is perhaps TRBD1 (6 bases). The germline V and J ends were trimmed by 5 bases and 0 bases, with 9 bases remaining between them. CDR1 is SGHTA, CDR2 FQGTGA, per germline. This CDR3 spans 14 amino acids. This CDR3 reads CASSPGQSTDTQYF. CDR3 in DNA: TGTGCCAGCAGCCCAGGACAGAGCACAGATACGCAGTATTTT.

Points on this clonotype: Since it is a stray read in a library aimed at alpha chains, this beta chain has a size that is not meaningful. CDR3 protein: CASSLGADEQYF. CDR3 nucleotide sequence: TGTGCCAGCAGCTTAGGGGCCGACGAGCAGTACTTC. The chain carries TRBV7-2 and TRBJ2-7; D gene ambiguous. Trimming took 1 base from V and 5 from J, leaving 6 bases between them. The CDR3 loop spans 12 amino acids. Germline V gene sequence: CDR1 SGHTA, CDR2 FQGNSA.

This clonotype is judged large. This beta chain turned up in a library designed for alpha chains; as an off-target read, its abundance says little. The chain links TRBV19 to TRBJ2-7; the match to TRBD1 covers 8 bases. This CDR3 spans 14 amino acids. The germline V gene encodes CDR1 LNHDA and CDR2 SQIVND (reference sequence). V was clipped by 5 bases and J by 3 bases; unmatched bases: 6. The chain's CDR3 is CASSSGTGSYEQYF. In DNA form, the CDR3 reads TGTGCCAGTAGTTCAGGGACAGGCAGCTACGAGCAGTACTTC.

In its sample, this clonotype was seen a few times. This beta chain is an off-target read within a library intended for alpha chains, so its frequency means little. The CDR3 nucleotides are TGTGCCATCAGTGCTGCCAATGAGCAGTTCTTC. Translated, it gives CAISAANEQFF. The chain has TRBV10-3 and TRBJ2-1; D remains ambiguous. Trimming pared 4 bases from V and 6 bases from J, leaving 4 bases between. This CDR3 is built from 11 residues. Germline V lookup: CDR1 ENHRY, CDR2 SYGVKD.

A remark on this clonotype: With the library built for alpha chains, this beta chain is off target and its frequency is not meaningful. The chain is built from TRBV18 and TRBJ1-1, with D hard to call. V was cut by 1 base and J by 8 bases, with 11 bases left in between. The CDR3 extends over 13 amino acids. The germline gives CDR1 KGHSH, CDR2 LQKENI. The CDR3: CASSPLPQQEAFF. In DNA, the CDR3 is TGTGCCAGCTCACCACTTCCGCAACAAGAAGCTTTCTTT.

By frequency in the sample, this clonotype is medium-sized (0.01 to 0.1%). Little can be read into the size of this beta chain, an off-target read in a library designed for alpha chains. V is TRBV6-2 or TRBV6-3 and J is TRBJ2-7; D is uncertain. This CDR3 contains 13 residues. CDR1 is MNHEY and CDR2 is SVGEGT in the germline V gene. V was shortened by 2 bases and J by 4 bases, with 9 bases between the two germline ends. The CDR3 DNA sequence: TGTGCCAGCAGTTACGGGGTTGAATACGAGCAGTACTTC. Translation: CASSYGVEYEQYF.

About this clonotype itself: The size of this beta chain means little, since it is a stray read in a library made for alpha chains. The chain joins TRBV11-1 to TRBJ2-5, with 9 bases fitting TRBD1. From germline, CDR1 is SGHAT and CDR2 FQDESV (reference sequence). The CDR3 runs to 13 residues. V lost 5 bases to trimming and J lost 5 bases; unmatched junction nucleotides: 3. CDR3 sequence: CASSRDRGETQYF. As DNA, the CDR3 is TGTGCCAGCAGCCGAGACAGGGGGGAGACCCAGTACTTC. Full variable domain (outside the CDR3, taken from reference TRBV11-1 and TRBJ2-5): EAEVAQSPRYKITEKSQAVAFWCDPISGHATLYWYRQILGQGPELLVQFQDESVVDDSQLPKDRFSAERLKGVDSTLKIQPAELGDSAMYLCASSRDRGETQYFGPGTRLLVL.

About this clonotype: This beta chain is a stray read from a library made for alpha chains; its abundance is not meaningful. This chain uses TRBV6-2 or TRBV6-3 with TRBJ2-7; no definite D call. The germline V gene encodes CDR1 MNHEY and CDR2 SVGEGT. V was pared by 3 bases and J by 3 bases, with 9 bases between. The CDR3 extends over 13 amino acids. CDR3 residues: CASSYGADYEQYF. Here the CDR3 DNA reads TGTGCCAGCAGTTATGGAGCCGACTACGAGCAGTACTTC.

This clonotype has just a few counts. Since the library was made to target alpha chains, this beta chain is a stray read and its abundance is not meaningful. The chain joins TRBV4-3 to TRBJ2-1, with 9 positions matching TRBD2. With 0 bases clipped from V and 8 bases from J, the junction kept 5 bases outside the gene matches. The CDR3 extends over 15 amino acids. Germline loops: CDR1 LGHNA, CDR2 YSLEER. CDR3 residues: CASSQDLAGVYEQFF. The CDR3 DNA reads TGCGCCAGCAGCCAAGACTTAGCGGGAGTCTATGAGCAGTTCTTC.

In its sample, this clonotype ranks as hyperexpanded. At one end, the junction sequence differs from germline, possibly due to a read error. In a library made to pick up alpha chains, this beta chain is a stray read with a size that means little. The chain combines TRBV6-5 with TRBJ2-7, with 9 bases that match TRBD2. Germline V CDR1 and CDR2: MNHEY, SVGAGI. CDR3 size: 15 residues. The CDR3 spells CVSSYGGGAGGEQYF. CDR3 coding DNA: TGTGTCAGCAGTTACGGCGGGGGGGCCGGCGGCGAGCAGTACTTC.

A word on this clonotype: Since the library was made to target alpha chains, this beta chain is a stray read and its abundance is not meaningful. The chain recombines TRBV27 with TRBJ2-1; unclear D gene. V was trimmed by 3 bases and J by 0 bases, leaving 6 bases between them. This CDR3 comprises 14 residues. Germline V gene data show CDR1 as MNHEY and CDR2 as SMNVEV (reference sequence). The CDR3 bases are TGTGCCAGCAGTTTTGGCAGCTCCTACAATGAGCAGTTCTTC. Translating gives CASSFGSSYNEQFF.

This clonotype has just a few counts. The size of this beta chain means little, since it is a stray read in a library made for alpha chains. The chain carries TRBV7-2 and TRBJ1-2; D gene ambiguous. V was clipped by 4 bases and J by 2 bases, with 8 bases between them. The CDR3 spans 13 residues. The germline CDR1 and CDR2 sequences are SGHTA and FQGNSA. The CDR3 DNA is TGTGCCAGCAGCTCCCAGTTGAACTATGGCTACACCTTC. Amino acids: CASSSQLNYGYTF.

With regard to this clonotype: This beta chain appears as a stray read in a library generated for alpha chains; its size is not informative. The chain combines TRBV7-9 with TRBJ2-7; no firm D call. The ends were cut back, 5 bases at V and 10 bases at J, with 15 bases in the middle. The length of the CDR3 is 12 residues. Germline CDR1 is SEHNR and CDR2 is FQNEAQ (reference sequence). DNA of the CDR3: TGTGCCAGCAGCCACCCGGATGGGCCCCAGTACTTC. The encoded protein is CASSHPDGPQYF.

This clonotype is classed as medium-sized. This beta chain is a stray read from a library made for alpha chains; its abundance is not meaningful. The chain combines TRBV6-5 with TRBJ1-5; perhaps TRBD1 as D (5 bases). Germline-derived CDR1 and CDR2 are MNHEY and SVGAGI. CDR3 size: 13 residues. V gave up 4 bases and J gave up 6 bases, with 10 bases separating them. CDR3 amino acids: CASSSGARQPQHF. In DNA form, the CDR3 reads TGTGCCAGCAGTTCCGGGGCTCGTCAGCCCCAGCATTTT.

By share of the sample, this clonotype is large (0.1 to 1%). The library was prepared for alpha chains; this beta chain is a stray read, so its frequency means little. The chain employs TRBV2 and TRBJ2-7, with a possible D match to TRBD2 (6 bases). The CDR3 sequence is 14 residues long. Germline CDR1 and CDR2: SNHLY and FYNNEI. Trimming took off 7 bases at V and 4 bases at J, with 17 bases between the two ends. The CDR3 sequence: CASKVGGGRYEQYF. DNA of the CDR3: TGTGCCAGCAAGGTGGGAGGAGGCCGGTACGAGCAGTACTTC. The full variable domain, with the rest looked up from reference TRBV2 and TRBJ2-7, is EPEVTQTPSHQVTQMGQEVILRCVPISNHLYFYWYRQILGQKVEFLVSFYNNEISEKSEIFDDQFSVERPDGSNFTLKIRSTKLEDSAMYFCASKVGGGRYEQYFGPGTRLTVT.

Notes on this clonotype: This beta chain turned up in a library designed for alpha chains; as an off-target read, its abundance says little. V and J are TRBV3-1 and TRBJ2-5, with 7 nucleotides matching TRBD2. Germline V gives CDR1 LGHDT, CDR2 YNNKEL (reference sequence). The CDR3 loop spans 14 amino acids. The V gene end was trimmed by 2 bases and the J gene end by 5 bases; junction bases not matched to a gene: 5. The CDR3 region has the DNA TGTGCCAGCAGCCAAAGGGACTATGAGGAGACCCAGTACTTC. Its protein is CASSQRDYEETQYF.

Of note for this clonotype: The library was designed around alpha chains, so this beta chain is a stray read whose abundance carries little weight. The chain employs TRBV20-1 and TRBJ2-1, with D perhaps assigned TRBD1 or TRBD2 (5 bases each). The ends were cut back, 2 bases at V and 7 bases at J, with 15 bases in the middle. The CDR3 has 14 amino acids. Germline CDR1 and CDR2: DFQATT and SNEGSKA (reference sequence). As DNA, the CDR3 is TGCAGTGCTAGAACGGGACGGATTATAAATGAGCAGTTCTTC. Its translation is CSARTGRIINEQFF.

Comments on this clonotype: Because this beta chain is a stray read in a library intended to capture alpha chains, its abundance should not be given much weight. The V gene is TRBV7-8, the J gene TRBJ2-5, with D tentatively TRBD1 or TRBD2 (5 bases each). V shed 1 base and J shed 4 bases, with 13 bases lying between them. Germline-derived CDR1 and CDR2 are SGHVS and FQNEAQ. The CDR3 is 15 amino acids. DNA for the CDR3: TGTGCCAGCAGCTTAGGTGGGACCAGACGAGAGACCCAGTACTTC. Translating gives CASSLGGTRRETQYF.

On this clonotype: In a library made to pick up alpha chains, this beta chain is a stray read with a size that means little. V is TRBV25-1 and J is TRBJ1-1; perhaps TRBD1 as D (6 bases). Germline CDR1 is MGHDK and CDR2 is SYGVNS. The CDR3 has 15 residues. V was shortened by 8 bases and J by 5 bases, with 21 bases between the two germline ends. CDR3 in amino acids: CASRTDSRGGTEAFF. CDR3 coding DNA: TGTGCCAGCCGGACAGATTCCCGGGGTGGGACTGAAGCTTTCTTT.

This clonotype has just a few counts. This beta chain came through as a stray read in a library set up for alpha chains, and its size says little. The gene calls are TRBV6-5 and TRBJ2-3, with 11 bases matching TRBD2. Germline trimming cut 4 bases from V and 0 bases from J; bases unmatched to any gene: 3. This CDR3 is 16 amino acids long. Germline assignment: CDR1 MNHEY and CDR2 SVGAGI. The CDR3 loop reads CASSLLAGASTDTQYF. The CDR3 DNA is TGTGCCAGCAGTTTACTAGCGGGGGCAAGCACAGATACGCAGTATTTT.